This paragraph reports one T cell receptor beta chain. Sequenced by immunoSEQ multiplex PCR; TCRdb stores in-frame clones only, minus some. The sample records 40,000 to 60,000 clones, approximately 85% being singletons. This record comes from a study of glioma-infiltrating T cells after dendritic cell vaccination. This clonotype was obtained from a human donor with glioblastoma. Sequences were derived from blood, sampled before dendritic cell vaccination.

CDR3 region: CASSHDQGAAQETQYF. DNA for the CDR3: TGCGCCAGCAGCCACGACCAGGGGGCGGCCCAAGAGACCCAGTACTTC. The chain recombines TRBV4-1 with TRBJ2-5, with 8 bases that match TRBD1. The CDR3 runs to 16 residues. The V and J ends lost 3 bases and 1 base, in that order; junction bases with no gene match: 7. Germline V lookup: CDR1 MGHRA, CDR2 YSYEKL.